This entry lists 18 T cell receptor beta chains sequenced from one sample in a study of T cell repertoires in cytomegalovirus infection. Each CDR3 protein is one row after TCRdb ran MiXCR on the reads. The sample has around 300,000 distinct CDR3 sequences; around 20% are singletons. The antigens of these receptors remain unknown. The source was cultured PBMCs, collected from culture after CMV antigen stimulation. Source of these receptors: a human donor in good health (CMV status not recorded). Some clones in this sample may be carry-over from other donors' samples.

This clonotype was picked up many times. The rearrangement links TRBV7-9 to TRBJ2-2, with 11 bases matching TRBD1. CDR3 size: 16 residues. Germline V lookup: CDR1 SEHNR, CDR2 FQNEAQ (reference sequence). The trim removed 9 bases at V and 5 bases at J, leaving 11 bases unmatched. The CDR3 region has the DNA TGTGCCAGTGCGGACCCGGACAGGGGGCGGACCGGGGAGCTGTTTTTT. It codes for CASADPDRGRTGELFF.

The gene calls are TRBV7-2 and TRBJ2-3; D tentatively reads TRBD1 or TRBD2 (5 bases each). This CDR3 has 13 amino acids. Trimming stripped 5 bases from V and 5 bases from J, with 11 bases between. The germline V gene encodes CDR1 SGHTA and CDR2 FQGNSA. CDR3: CASSPGTGDTQYF. CDR3 nucleotides: TGTGCCAGCAGCCCTGGGACGGGAGATACGCAGTATTTT.

This sequence joins TRBV14 and TRBJ2-1; TRBD2 aligns across 8 bases. Germline V lookup: CDR1 SGHDN, CDR2 FVKESK. The CDR3 extends over 17 amino acids. V trimming: 1 base; J trimming: 5 bases; junction bases outside the gene matches: 10. CDR3 sequence reads: CASSQGGAAGANNEQFF. CDR3 DNA: TGTGCCAGCAGCCAAGGAGGAGCAGCGGGAGCTAACAATGAGCAGTTCTTC. The full variable domain, completed using reference TRBV14 and TRBJ2-1, is EAGVTQFPSHSVIEKGQTVTLRCDPISGHDNLYWYRRVMGKEIKFLLHFVKESKQDESGMPNNRFLAERTGGTYSTLKVQPAELEDSGVYFCASSQGGAAGANNEQFFGPGTRLTVL.

In this sample, this clonotype turned up a few times. The chain employs TRBV6-2 or TRBV6-3 and TRBJ2-3; 7 bases agree with TRBD2. Germline V gene lookup returns CDR1 MNHEY and CDR2 SVGEGT. Losses at the gene ends were 11 bases for V and 6 bases for J; bases not matched to a gene: 14. The CDR3 extends over 14 amino acids. This CDR3 reads CASPRGREADTQYF. The CDR3 bases are TGTGCCTCACCTAGAGGGAGGGAGGCGGATACGCAGTATTTT.

In this sample, this clonotype turned up many times. The chain joins TRBV11-2 to TRBJ2-3; TRBD2 agrees at 9 bases. Germline V gives CDR1 SGHAT, CDR2 FQNNGV. The CDR3 covers 16 residues. The trim removed 5 bases at V and 3 bases at J, leaving 9 bases unmatched. CDR3 in DNA: TGTGCCAGCAGCCCTACGGGTAGCGGGAGAACAGATACGCAGTATTTT. Translated: CASSPTGSGRTDTQYF. Full variable domain (rest looked up from reference TRBV11-2 and TRBJ2-3): EAGVAQSPRYKIIEKRQSVAFWCNPISGHATLYWYQQILGQGPKLLIQFQNNGVVDDSQLPKDRFSAERLKGVDSTLKIQPAKLEDSAVYLCASSPTGSGRTDTQYFGPGTRLTVL.

This clonotype was counted between two and nine times. The J gene is TRBJ1-1, the V gene TRBV15, with D uncertain. Trimming removed 0 bases from V and 1 base from J, with 12 bases in between. Germline V gene data show CDR1 as LNHNV and CDR2 as YYDKDF (reference sequence). The CDR3 has 16 residues. The CDR3 spells CATSREIGVKNTEAFF. Here the CDR3 DNA reads TGTGCCACCAGCAGAGAGATCGGGGTCAAGAACACTGAAGCTTTCTTT.

By share of the sample, this clonotype is medium-sized. The V call is TRBV12-3 or TRBV12-4, the J call TRBJ1-1, with D possibly being TRBD1 (5 bases). The CDR3 length is 17 residues. Trimming removed 7 bases at V and 0 bases at J, with 21 bases between. The CDR3 protein is CASTLTWGGFMNTEAFF. The CDR3 coding sequence is TGTGCCAGCACCCTCACCTGGGGGGGGTTCATGAACACTGAAGCTTTCTTT.

This chain joins TRBV29-1 and TRBJ1-2, with D possibly being TRBD1 (5 bases). V shed 5 bases and J shed 2 bases, with 15 bases lying between them. The CDR3 is made up of 14 amino acids. In germline, CDR1 is SQVTM, CDR2 ANQGSEA. The CDR3 DNA sequence: TGCAGCGTTATATTGACAGCGACCAACTATGGCTACACCTTC. Its protein product is CSVILTATNYGYTF.

This chain uses TRBV4-1 with TRBJ2-7; maybe TRBD2 (6 bases). Germline V gives CDR1 MGHRA, CDR2 YSYEKL. The CDR3 loop spans 13 amino acids. V lost 6 bases and J 4 bases, leaving 13 bases between the germline ends. The CDR3 is CASREGPQYEQYF. The CDR3 DNA is TGCGCCAGCAGGGAGGGACCGCAATACGAGCAGTACTTC.

This clonotype has ten or more counts. The chain recombines TRBV7-2 with TRBJ2-2; TRBD2 is a possible D gene (5 bases). The CDR3 is 15 residues long. V was trimmed by 3 bases and J by 4 bases, leaving 12 bases between them. Germline-derived CDR1 and CDR2 are SGHTA and FQGNSA. Here the CDR3 reads CASSLVISGTGELFF. In DNA form, the CDR3 reads TGTGCCAGCAGCTTGGTAATCAGCGGCACCGGGGAGCTGTTTTTT.

This clonotype was observed many times. The chain couples TRBV7-9 to TRBJ1-4; 10 nucleotides align to TRBD1. J was trimmed by 7 bases and V by 5 bases; bases with no gene match: 7. The CDR3 is 15 residues long. Germline V gene lookup returns CDR1 SEHNR and CDR2 FQNEAQ (reference sequence). The DNA of the CDR3 is TGTGCCAGCAGCACGTCGAGGACAGGGGGTGAAAAACTGTTTTTT. The encoded protein is CASSTSRTGGEKLFF.

This clonotype showed up many times. The chain carries TRBV4-1 and TRBJ2-5; D is unresolved. V shed 0 bases and J shed 8 bases, with 16 bases lying between them. The CDR3 runs to 15 residues. Germline CDR1 reads MGHRA; CDR2 reads YSYEKL. Here the CDR3 DNA reads TGCGCCAGCAGCCAAGATAAGAATCCGTGGAGCACCCAGTACTTC. Residues: CASSQDKNPWSTQYF.

This clonotype was detected only a few times. The J gene is TRBJ2-1, the V gene TRBV4-3; D possibly corresponds to TRBD2 (6 bases). V lost 0 bases, J lost 3 bases, and 12 bases lay in between. Germline lookup yields CDR1 LGHNA and CDR2 YSLEER. This CDR3 comprises 16 residues. The CDR3 is CASSQDPQGGYNEQFF. For the CDR3, the DNA is TGCGCCAGCAGCCAAGATCCCCAGGGAGGCTACAATGAGCAGTTCTTC.

The table lists this clonotype with a few counts. The chain combines TRBV19 with TRBJ2-2, with D possibly TRBD1 on 6 matching bases. CDR3 length: 13 amino acids. V was trimmed by 4 bases and J by 6 bases, leaving 9 bases between them. Germline loops: CDR1 LNHDA, CDR2 SQIVND (reference sequence). CDR3: CASSTTGPGELFF. DNA of the CDR3: TGTGCCAGTAGTACAACAGGGCCCGGGGAGCTGTTTTTT.

This clonotype was counted ten times or more. The chain employs TRBV7-3 and TRBJ1-6, with 7 nucleotides matching TRBD1. The CDR3 is 14 amino acids. Trimming took 5 bases from V and 7 from J; bases not matched to a gene: 5. CDR1 and CDR2 from the germline V gene are SGHTA and FQGTGA. CDR3 in amino acids: CASSPGTANSPLHF. Written as DNA, the CDR3 is TGTGCCAGCAGCCCCGGGACAGCCAATTCACCCCTCCACTTT.

J is TRBJ2-7 and V is TRBV7-2; D gene uncertain. This CDR3 spans 12 amino acids. V lost 4 bases, J lost 2 bases, and 6 bases lay in between. Germline CDR1 and CDR2: SGHTA and FQGNSA. DNA for the CDR3: TGTGCCAGCAGCTCCGAAACCTACGAGCAGTACTTC. It yields the protein CASSSETYEQYF.

The CDR3 bases are TGTGCCAGCAGCTTAGCGGGGGACAGCATCCGCAATCAGCCCCAGCATTTT. It is translated as CASSLAGDSIRNQPQHF. The chain combines TRBV7-2 with TRBJ1-5, with TRBD1 identical over 7 bases. Germline V CDR1 and CDR2: SGHTA, FQGNSA. Trimming at V came to 0 bases and at J to 2 bases, leaving 7 bases not matched to a gene. The CDR3 consists of 17 residues.

This rearrangement joins TRBV19 to TRBJ2-3, with D unclear. From germline, CDR1 is LNHDA and CDR2 SQIVND (reference sequence). This CDR3 is 17 amino acids long. V was cut by 7 bases and J by 0 bases, with 20 bases left in between. This CDR3 is CASNHRGPTGSTDTQYF. CDR3 bases: TGTGCCAGTAATCATCGAGGACCCACCGGGAGCACAGATACGCAGTATTTT.